This T cell receptor (beta chain) originates from a study of T cell responses to AZD1222 COVID-19 vaccine. Study as a whole: Second-dose intervals near 4 or 12 weeks were combined.

Only in-frame clones appear in the TCRdb table, and some are missing; sequencing was by immunoSEQ multiplex PCR. Of 150,000 to 200,000 clones detected, roughly 93% appear once; the ten largest clones hold roughly 9.2%. The length of the CDR3 is 13 residues. Looked up from germline, CDR1 is LGHDT and CDR2 is YNNKEL (reference sequence). V was trimmed by 0 bases and J by 4 bases, leaving 4 bases between them. This TCR was recovered from an adult in good health. This chain connects TRBV3-1 (or the pseudogene TRBV3-2) to TRBJ2-1; D ambiguous. Sequencing was performed on peripheral blood, taken on day 0 of AZD1222 vaccination. Here the CDR3 DNA reads TGTGCCAGCAGCCAAGATGGTTACAATGAGCAGTTCTTC. Translation: CASSQDGYNEQFF.